Below are 31 T cell receptor beta chains sequenced from a single sample in a study of T-cell reconstitution after alpha-beta-depleted transplantation in children. Unique molecular identifiers were incorporated during preparation of the TCRbeta library. TCRdb fed the PCR reads into MiXCR, producing one record per CDR3 protein. The sample lists around 490,000 distinct CDR3 sequences; over 10% were seen once. The specimen was PBMCs, mostly from graft donor cells, collected 180 days after TCRalphabeta/CD19-depleted stem cell transplant. The origin of the receptors is a female patient aged 2 to 10 who had a stem cell transplant for aplastic anemia, so the T cells may come from the graft donor.

The gene calls are TRBV29-1 and TRBJ1-5; D is unclear. This CDR3 has 12 residues. Germline V gene data show CDR1 as SQVTM and CDR2 as ANQGSEA. The ends were cut back, 4 bases at V and 4 bases at J, with 8 bases in the middle. CDR3 protein: CSVGGSNQPQHF. The CDR3 nucleotides read TGCAGCGTTGGAGGGTCGAATCAGCCCCAGCATTTT.

The rearrangement links TRBV20-1 to TRBJ2-1, with 11 bases identical to TRBD2. The CDR3 spans 12 residues. Germline V lookup: CDR1 DFQATT, CDR2 SNEGSKA (reference sequence). The CDR3 DNA reads TGCAGCGCGGGGAGACTAGCGGGGGAGCAGTTCTTC. Residues: CSAGRLAGEQFF.

This clonotype has just a few counts. This chain connects TRBV11-3 to TRBJ2-6; D not certain. The CDR3 is 17 amino acids. Germline values: CDR1 SGHNT, CDR2 YENEEA. The V gene lost 0 bases and the J gene lost 4 bases, with 13 bases spanning the gap. The CDR3 loop reads CASSLDLRGPGANVLTF. Written as DNA, the CDR3 is TGTGCCAGCAGCTTAGATCTCAGAGGTCCGGGGGCCAACGTCCTGACTTTC.

This clonotype was seen a handful of times. The rearrangement links TRBV25-1 to TRBJ1-5; the match to TRBD1 covers 10 bases. The CDR3 totals 16 residues. The ends lost 6 bases at V and 0 bases at J; junction bases unmatched: 5. Per the germline V gene, CDR1 is MGHDK and CDR2 is SYGVNS. In nucleotides, the CDR3 is TGTGCCAGCAGCACCGACAGGGGGCTTAGCAATCAGCCCCAGCATTTT. Protein product: CASSTDRGLSNQPQHF.

The chain is built from TRBV20-1 and TRBJ2-3, with D hard to call. CDR1 and CDR2 (germline): DFQATT, SNEGSKA (reference sequence). The CDR3 contains 18 residues. V was shortened by 1 base and J by 1 base, with 21 bases between the two germline ends. The CDR3 protein is CSARGVAYADIGTDTQYF. CDR3 DNA sequence: TGCAGTGCTAGAGGGGTAGCCTACGCTGATATCGGCACAGATACGCAGTATTTT.

The chain recombines TRBV27 with TRBJ2-3; TRBD1 or TRBD2 may be the D gene (5 bases each). The CDR3 runs 14 residues. V dropped 5 bases and J dropped 5 bases, with 14 bases sitting between them. The germline V gene has CDR1 MNHEY and CDR2 SMNVEV (reference sequence). The CDR3 DNA reads as TGTGCCAGCAGTCTGATGTGGGGGTTAGATACGCAGTATTTT. This gives the protein CASSLMWGLDTQYF.

On this clonotype itself: An end of the junction differs from the germline gene, which may be a read error. This chain's CDR3 is CASSDLLADSGANGLTF. The CDR3 DNA follows: TGTGCCAGCAGTGACCTACTAGCGGACTCTGGGGCCAACGGCCTGACTTTC. The chain links TRBV25-1 to TRBJ2-6; 8 bases line up with TRBD2. Germline CDR1 is MGHDK and CDR2 is SYGVNS. This CDR3 contains 17 residues.

The chain joins TRBV7-2 to TRBJ2-1; 8 nucleotides line up with TRBD2. The CDR3 has 11 amino acids. Per the germline V gene, CDR1 is SGHTA and CDR2 is FQGNSA. Trimming cost V 11 bases and J 8 bases; bases outside gene matches: 5. CDR3 bases: TGTGCCGGGTCCGGGGGGGATGAGCAGTTCTTC. It specifies CAGSGGDEQFF.

This clonotype was picked up a small number of times. The rearrangement links TRBV4-2 to TRBJ1-4, with TRBD1 as a possible D gene (5 bases). There are 14 residues in the CDR3. V shed 0 bases and J shed 7 bases, with 9 bases lying between them. The germline V gene has CDR1 LGHNA and CDR2 YNFKEQ. The CDR3: CASSQDARGEKLFF. In nucleotides, the CDR3 is TGTGCCAGCAGCCAAGACGCAAGGGGTGAAAAACTGTTTTTT.

The chain is built from TRBV3-1 and TRBJ2-3; D possibly matches TRBD1 or TRBD2 (5 bases each). CDR3 length: 20 residues. The V end lost 2 bases, the J end lost 2 bases, and 26 bases lay between the germline ends. CDR1 is LGHDT and CDR2 is YNNKEL in the germline V gene (reference sequence). In DNA, the CDR3 is TGTGCCAGCAGCCAAACCTCCGGGACGTTGAGAGGGGCCTTCACAGATACGCAGTATTTT. The encoded protein is CASSQTSGTLRGAFTDTQYF.

The V gene is TRBV7-2, the J gene TRBJ1-5, with 8 positions matching TRBD1. The CDR3 sequence is 15 residues long. With 3 bases clipped from V and 6 bases from J, the junction kept 7 bases outside the gene matches. Germline V gene sequence: CDR1 SGHTA, CDR2 FQGNSA. The CDR3 here is CASSFGGRGPQPQHF. The CDR3 coding sequence is TGTGCCAGCAGCTTTGGGGGCAGGGGGCCTCAGCCCCAGCATTTT.

The chain is built from TRBV6-2 or TRBV6-3 and TRBJ2-7, with D possibly TRBD1 on 6 matching bases. Germline CDR1 reads MNHEY; CDR2 reads SVGEGT. Trimming stripped 3 bases from V and 1 base from J, with 16 bases between. The CDR3 loop spans 16 amino acids. CDR3 DNA sequence: TGTGCCAGCAGTTATCCAGACTGGGGGCTTTCCTACGAGCAGTACTTC. Protein: CASSYPDWGLSYEQYF.

This sequence joins TRBV5-1 and TRBJ2-1; D gene uncertain. V lost 4 bases and J 3 bases, leaving 14 bases between the germline ends. The CDR3 totals 15 residues. The germline V gene encodes CDR1 SGHRS and CDR2 YFSETQ. CDR3 DNA sequence: TGCGCCAGCAGCCAACGGATCTCGGTCTACAATGAGCAGTTCTTC. Its protein is CASSQRISVYNEQFF.

This clonotype was observed a few times. This rearrangement joins TRBV30 to TRBJ2-7; a possible D gene is TRBD2 (6 bases). Germline values: CDR1 GTSNPN, CDR2 SVGIG (reference sequence). The CDR3 has 13 residues. This CDR3 is CALKRGTAGEQYV. The CDR3 bases are TGTGCACTAAAACGAGGGACTGCGGGCGAGCAGTACGTC.

V gene TRBV7-3 combines with J gene TRBJ2-3; 11 positions match TRBD1. Germline CDR1 reads SGHTA; CDR2 reads FQGTGA. Losses at the gene ends were 5 bases for V and 5 bases for J; bases not matched to a gene: 9. This CDR3 spans 16 amino acids. CDR3 region: CASSPRTGGGRDTQYF. The CDR3 DNA reads as TGTGCCAGCAGCCCAAGGACAGGGGGCGGACGAGATACGCAGTATTTT. Full variable domain (outside the CDR3, taken from reference TRBV7-3 and TRBJ2-3): GAGVSQTPSNKVTEKGKYVELRCDPISGHTALYWYRQSLGQGPEFLIYFQGTGAADDSGLPNDRFFAVRPEGSVSTLKIQRTERGDSAVYLCASSPRTGGGRDTQYFGPGTRLTVL.

This clonotype was observed once. V is TRBV3-1 and J is TRBJ2-2; 8 bases match TRBD1. Germline-derived CDR1 and CDR2 are LGHDT and YNNKEL (reference sequence). The CDR3 contains 17 residues. V shed 1 base, J shed 4 bases, and the junction held 8 bases outside the gene matches. Written as DNA, the CDR3 is TGTGCCAGCAGCCAAGGGACGTGGACAGGGTCCACCGGGGAGCTGTTTTTT. Its protein product is CASSQGTWTGSTGELFF.

The chain couples TRBV3-1 to TRBJ2-7, with 13 nucleotides matching TRBD2. The CDR3 is 16 residues long. Germline CDR1 reads LGHDT; CDR2 reads YNNKEL (reference sequence). V was clipped by 5 bases and J by 6 bases; unmatched bases: 10. For the CDR3, the DNA is TGTGCCAGCAGCAAGATGGCGAGACTAGCGGGAGGCGAGCAGTACTTC. It is translated as CASSKMARLAGGEQYF.

The chain recombines TRBV28 with TRBJ2-3; perhaps TRBD2 as D (5 bases). With 6 bases removed from V and 7 bases from J, the gap between germline ends came to 14 bases. The length of the CDR3 is 13 residues. The V gene's germline CDR1 is MDHEN and CDR2 SYDVKM. In DNA form, the CDR3 reads TGTGCCAGCAGCTTACTAGTCGCAAATACGCAGTATTTT. Translated, it gives CASSLLVANTQYF.

This clonotype has a handful of counts. This sequence joins TRBV5-5 and TRBJ1-5, with D perhaps matching TRBD1 (6 bases). Trimming cost V 4 bases and J 8 bases, with 25 bases left between them. CDR3 size: 17 residues. The germline gives CDR1 SGHKS, CDR2 YYEKEE (reference sequence). The CDR3 protein is CASSRDIDLLRVKPQHF. The CDR3, as DNA: TGTGCCAGCAGCCGGGACATCGACCTCCTCCGCGTAAAGCCCCAGCATTTT.

This clonotype was counted between two and nine times. The chain uses TRBV9 and TRBJ1-6, with D perhaps matching TRBD1 (5 bases). The CDR3 is made up of 16 amino acids. The V end lost 0 bases, the J end lost 2 bases, and 9 bases lay between the germline ends. Per the germline V gene, CDR1 is SGDLS and CDR2 is YYNGEE. The CDR3 DNA reads TGTGCCAGCAGCGTAGGGGGGGACGCCTATAATTCACCCCTCCACTTT. This codes for CASSVGGDAYNSPLHF.

The chain combines TRBV3-1 with TRBJ1-3, with D unresolved. Germline values: CDR1 LGHDT, CDR2 YNNKEL (reference sequence). The CDR3 sequence is 16 residues long. Trimming stripped 5 bases from V and 0 bases from J, with 14 bases between. In DNA form, the CDR3 reads TGTGCCAGCAGCTCTTACCACACAAGCTCTGGAAACACCATATATTTT. Residues: CASSSYHTSSGNTIYF.

The chain employs TRBV7-9 and TRBJ1-1; D gene ambiguous. The germline V gene encodes CDR1 SEHNR and CDR2 FQNEAQ (reference sequence). The CDR3 length is 11 residues. The V and J ends lost 5 bases and 7 bases respectively, with 8 bases between them. The CDR3 loop is CASSPPGEAFF. In DNA, the CDR3 is TGTGCCAGCAGCCCACCGGGTGAAGCTTTCTTT.

This clonotype was seen a few times. This chain links TRBV5-1 with TRBJ2-7; TRBD2 matches at 12 bases. The CDR3 totals 17 residues. Germline V gives CDR1 SGHRS, CDR2 YFSETQ. Trimming took 5 bases from V and 0 from J; bases not matched to a gene: 9. The CDR3 sequence: CASRSLAGGLSSYEQYF. The CDR3 DNA reads as TGCGCCAGCAGGTCACTAGCGGGGGGATTGAGCTCCTACGAGCAGTACTTC.

This clonotype was detected a few times. This chain connects TRBV11-2 to TRBJ2-7; 9 nucleotides line up with TRBD1. Trimming removed 5 bases from V and 0 bases from J; junction bases left unmatched: 17. The CDR3 spans 19 residues. Germline V lookup: CDR1 SGHAT, CDR2 FQNNGV. CDR3 in DNA: TGTGCCAGCAGCACCGGGGCCGGACAGGGGTTAAGGCACTCCTACGAGCAGTACTTC. Amino acids: CASSTGAGQGLRHSYEQYF. The full variable domain, with the rest looked up from reference TRBV11-2 and TRBJ2-7, is EAGVAQSPRYKIIEKRQSVAFWCNPISGHATLYWYQQILGQGPKLLIQFQNNGVVDDSQLPKDRFSAERLKGVDSTLKIQPAKLEDSAVYLCASSTGAGQGLRHSYEQYFGPGTRLTVT.

This clonotype was picked up a small number of times. The chain combines TRBV27 with TRBJ2-3; D might be TRBD2 (5 bases). Trimming left V 4 bases short and J 2 bases short, with 16 bases between. Germline lookup yields CDR1 MNHEY and CDR2 SMNVEV (reference sequence). CDR3 length equals 16 residues. The chain's CDR3 is CASSSLVGDNTDTQYF. The CDR3 bases are TGTGCCAGCAGTTCTTTGGTGGGAGACAACACAGATACGCAGTATTTT.

This clonotype was recorded at least ten times. The CDR3 nucleotides are TGTGCCAGCAGCCCGTGGGACAGGGGTTATGGCTACACCTTC. Its protein is CASSPWDRGYGYTF. The chain is built from TRBV7-2 and TRBJ1-2; 10 bases map to TRBD1. The CDR3 length is 14 residues. Germline loops: CDR1 SGHTA, CDR2 FQGNSA. The V and J ends lost 5 bases and 5 bases, in that order; junction bases with no gene match: 5.

This clonotype was detected a few times. The chain's CDR3 is CASRKTGRNSNQPQHF. CDR3 nucleotides: TGTGCCAGCAGGAAAACCGGCAGGAATAGCAATCAGCCCCAGCATTTT. The rearrangement joins TRBV6-1 to TRBJ1-5; D unresolved. Germline V gene sequence: CDR1 MNHNS, CDR2 SASEGT. With 6 bases removed from V and 0 bases from J, the gap between germline ends came to 15 bases. This CDR3 has 16 amino acids.

This chain joins TRBV20-1 and TRBJ1-1; D uncertain. This CDR3 spans 12 amino acids. Trimming cost V 3 bases and J 1 base, with 6 bases left between them. CDR1 and CDR2 (germline): DFQATT, SNEGSKA (reference sequence). The CDR3 region has the DNA TGCAGTGCTAGTCACACGAACACTGAAGCTTTCTTT. It yields the protein CSASHTNTEAFF.

The chain employs TRBV6-5 and TRBJ2-1, with 7 bases fitting TRBD2. CDR1 and CDR2 (germline): MNHEY, SVGAGI. With V trimmed by 2 bases and J by 0 bases, 4 bases remained unmatched. This CDR3 has 16 residues. The CDR3 DNA follows: TGTGCCAGCAGTTACCACGGGAGGAGCTCCTACAATGAGCAGTTCTTC. Its translation: CASSYHGRSSYNEQFF.

The gene calls are TRBV3-1 and TRBJ2-1; 8 bases match TRBD1. CDR1 and CDR2 from the germline V gene are LGHDT and YNNKEL (reference sequence). V shed 5 bases and J 1 base; nucleotides not matched to a gene: 7. The CDR3 extends over 16 amino acids. The CDR3 sequence is CASSAQGAGSYNEQFF. CDR3 nucleotides: TGTGCCAGCAGCGCGCAGGGGGCGGGTTCCTACAATGAGCAGTTCTTC.

The CDR3 protein is CSVRLAGGNEQFF. The DNA for the CDR3 is TGCAGCGTTCGACTAGCGGGAGGCAATGAGCAGTTCTTC. V is TRBV29-1 and J is TRBJ2-1; 13 nucleotides match TRBD2. Trimming at V came to 5 bases and at J to 6 bases, leaving 1 base not matched to a gene. The CDR3 is 13 residues long. Germline V gene sequence: CDR1 SQVTM, CDR2 ANQGSEA.